A few counts support the clone carrying this T cell receptor beta chain. This specimen belongs to a study of blood T cell repertoires in COVID-19. Study at large: PBMCs, B-cell-depleted T cells, or T cells provided the cDNA or gDNA that made up the material.

This CDR3 contains 16 residues. Germline CDR1 LGHDT, CDR2 YNNKEL (reference sequence). V gave up 4 bases and J gave up 2 bases, with 15 bases separating them. This table comes from immunoSEQ multiplex PCR, and its TCRdb copy is limited to in-frame clones, with some not included. This sample yields 190,000 or so clones, of which about 85% are seen a single time; 0.8% to 0.95% belongs to the top ten. The receptor was isolated from a man aged 60 to 75 with COVID-19, enrolled during active disease. The sample consisted of peripheral blood. This sequence joins TRBV3-1 (or the pseudogene TRBV3-2) and TRBJ1-5; D is perhaps TRBD1 (6 bases). The CDR3 spells CASSPQGRRGNQPQHF. The CDR3 DNA is TGTGCCAGCAGCCCACAGGGCCGGCGGGGCAATCAGCCCCAGCATTTT.